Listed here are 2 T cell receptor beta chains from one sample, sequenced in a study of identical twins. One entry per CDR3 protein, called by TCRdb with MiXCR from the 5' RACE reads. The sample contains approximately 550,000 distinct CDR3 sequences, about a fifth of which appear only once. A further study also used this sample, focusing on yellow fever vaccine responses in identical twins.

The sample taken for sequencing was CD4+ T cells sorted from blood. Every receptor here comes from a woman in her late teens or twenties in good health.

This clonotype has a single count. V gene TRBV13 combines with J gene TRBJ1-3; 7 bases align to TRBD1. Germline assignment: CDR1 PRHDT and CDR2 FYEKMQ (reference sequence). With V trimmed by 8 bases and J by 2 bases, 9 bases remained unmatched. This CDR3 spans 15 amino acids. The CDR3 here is CASADIGTAGNTIYF. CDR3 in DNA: TGTGCCAGCGCCGATATCGGGACAGCTGGAAACACCATATATTTT.

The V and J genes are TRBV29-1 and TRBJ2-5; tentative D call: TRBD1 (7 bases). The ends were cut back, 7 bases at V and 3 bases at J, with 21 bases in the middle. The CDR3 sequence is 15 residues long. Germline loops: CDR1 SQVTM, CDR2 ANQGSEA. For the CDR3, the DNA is TGCAGCGCCCGTAGGGCGGGACAGCCAAAAGAGACCCAGTACTTC. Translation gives CSARRAGQPKETQYF.